These T cell receptor beta chains were read from a single sample in a study of blood T cell repertoires in COVID-19. TCRdb's table, derived via immunoSEQ multiplex PCR, lists solely in-frame clones and lacks some. The sample contains around 190,000 clones, approximately 85% of which appear only once. The sequenced material came from peripheral blood. Receptors were obtained from a woman between 55 and 75 years old with acute or convalescent COVID-19. Both conserved end residues are part of each CDR3. The order of the fields is J gene, clone size, D gene, V gene, CDR3 DNA, CDR3 protein. D genes are given only for firm matches. Clone size is stated in some rows and not others, as once, few, many or a class when expanded.

j_call: TRBJ1-1; clone_size: .; d_call: .; v_call: TRBV19; cdr3_nt: TGTGCCAGTAGCGTACAGGGACCGAACACTGAAGCTTTCTTT; cdr3_aa: CASSVQGPNTEAFF
j_call: TRBJ2-1; clone_size: .; d_call: .; v_call: TRBV2; cdr3_nt: TGTGCCAGCAGTGTTGCTGGGGGCGGAAATAAAGGGCAGTTCTTC; cdr3_aa: CASSVAGGGNKGQFF
j_call: TRBJ1-6; clone_size: .; d_call: .; v_call: TRBV30; cdr3_nt: TGTGCCTGGGCCGGACAGAATTCACCCCTCCACTTT; cdr3_aa: CAWAGQNSPLHF
j_call: TRBJ2-1; clone_size: .; d_call: TRBD2; v_call: TRBV7-6; cdr3_nt: TGTGCCAGCAGCTTAGCCCGGTCGGGGGGAGACAATGAGCAGTTCTTC; cdr3_aa: CASSLARSGGDNEQFF
j_call: TRBJ1-2; clone_size: .; d_call: .; v_call: TRBV18; cdr3_nt: TGTGCCAGCTCACCTACAGGAGAGGCTGAGGGCTACACCTTC; cdr3_aa: CASSPTGEAEGYTF
j_call: TRBJ1-2; clone_size: .; d_call: .; v_call: TRBV5-1; cdr3_nt: TGCGCCAGCAGCTTGACGTACAGGCGCGCTGGCTACACCTTC; cdr3_aa: CASSLTYRRAGYTF
j_call: TRBJ1-4; clone_size: .; d_call: .; v_call: TRBV5-1; cdr3_nt: TGCGCCAGCAGCTTGGTGATAGCGGAGGACGAAAAACTGTTTTTT; cdr3_aa: CASSLVIAEDEKLFF
j_call: TRBJ2-7; clone_size: .; d_call: .; v_call: TRBV6-5; cdr3_nt: TGTGCCAGCCGCAGGATCTACGAGCAGTACTTC; cdr3_aa: CASRRIYEQYF
j_call: TRBJ2-4; clone_size: .; d_call: TRBD2; v_call: TRBV2; cdr3_nt: TGTGCCAGGGGGGGGAAGAAGGAAGCCAAAAACATTCAGTACTTC; cdr3_aa: CARGGKKEAKNIQYF
j_call: TRBJ1-3; clone_size: .; d_call: .; v_call: TRBV15; cdr3_nt: TGTGCCACCAGCTGGCGGACAGCTGGAAACACCATATATTTT; cdr3_aa: CATSWRTAGNTIYF
j_call: TRBJ2-3; clone_size: .; d_call: TRBD2; v_call: TRBV28; cdr3_nt: TGTGCCAGCAGTTCTTGGACTAGCGGAGCCACAGATACGCAGTATTTT; cdr3_aa: CASSSWTSGATDTQYF
j_call: TRBJ1-2; clone_size: .; d_call: TRBD1; v_call: TRBV4-2; cdr3_nt: TGTGCCAGCAGCCAGGCGACAGGGAACTATGGCTACACCTTC; cdr3_aa: CASSQATGNYGYTF
j_call: TRBJ2-2; clone_size: .; d_call: .; v_call: TRBV21-1; cdr3_nt: TGTGCCAGCAGCAAAGGGGGACAGGGAGGGGAGCTGTTTTTT; cdr3_aa: CASSKGGQGGELFF
j_call: TRBJ2-1; clone_size: once; d_call: TRBD2; v_call: TRBV30; cdr3_nt: TGTGCCTGGACCATCGGGACTAGCGGTAACAATGAGCAGTTCTTC; cdr3_aa: CAWTIGTSGNNEQFF
j_call: TRBJ2-2; clone_size: .; d_call: TRBD1; v_call: TRBV30; cdr3_nt: TGTGCCTGGAGTTTACAGGGGGCGGCCACCGGGGAGCTGTTTTTT; cdr3_aa: CAWSLQGAATGELFF
j_call: TRBJ1-5; clone_size: .; d_call: TRBD1; v_call: TRBV19; cdr3_nt: TGTGCCAGTTCTACAAGACAGGGAAGAAGTCAGCCCCAGCATTTT; cdr3_aa: CASSTRQGRSQPQHF
j_call: TRBJ2-2; clone_size: .; d_call: TRBD2; v_call: TRBV11-3; cdr3_nt: TGTGCCAGCAGCTTGGGTAGCGGGCGGAGGAACACCGGGGAGCTGTTTTTT; cdr3_aa: CASSLGSGRRNTGELFF
j_call: TRBJ1-1; clone_size: .; d_call: .; v_call: TRBV13; cdr3_nt: TGTGCCAGCAGCTTAAAGTCCGGCACTGAAGCTTTCTTT; cdr3_aa: CASSLKSGTEAFF
j_call: TRBJ2-3; clone_size: .; d_call: TRBD1; v_call: TRBV28; cdr3_nt: TGTGCCAGCAGTTTACACAGGGGGCGAGGGGATACGCAGTATTTT; cdr3_aa: CASSLHRGRGDTQYF
j_call: TRBJ1-1; clone_size: .; d_call: .; v_call: TRBV5-1; cdr3_nt: TGCGCCAGCAGCTTGGTGGTCGGCACTGAAGCTTTCTTT; cdr3_aa: CASSLVVGTEAFF
j_call: TRBJ2-2; clone_size: .; d_call: .; v_call: TRBV4-1; cdr3_nt: TGCGCCAGCAGCCCCACGGGCAGGGGTGCCGGGGAGCTGTTTTTT; cdr3_aa: CASSPTGRGAGELFF
j_call: TRBJ2-2; clone_size: .; d_call: TRBD2; v_call: TRBV18; cdr3_nt: TGTGCCAGCTCCACTAGCGGCGCCACCGGGGAGCTGTTTTTT; cdr3_aa: CASSTSGATGELFF
j_call: TRBJ2-7; clone_size: .; d_call: TRBD1; v_call: TRBV11-2; cdr3_nt: TGTGCCAGTACGGACAGGAGCTCCTACGAGCAGTACTTC; cdr3_aa: CASTDRSSYEQYF